What follows describes a single T cell receptor beta chain. What it recognizes is unknown. It was with 60 Vbeta and 13 Jbeta primers that the PCR ran. The protocol was immunoSEQ multiplex PCR, while the TCRdb copy is restricted to in-frame clones and leaves out a portion. The table includes roughly 160,000 clones, roughly 80% detected once. The data stem from a study of cytomegalovirus exposure and HLA in healthy donors. Findings and caveats of the study: A reported reduction in N-insertions relative to the roughly 700-donor mean was seen in an Asian-associated ancestry cluster in a later analysis. Follow-up analysis seemed to connect common viral pathogens with several of the most significant clusters identified.

J was trimmed by 5 bases and V by 5 bases; bases with no gene match: 7. Per germline, CDR1 MDHEN and CDR2 SYDVKM. The CDR3 consists of 15 residues. This clonotype was sampled from a male donor in good health and CMV-seronegative. The chain carries TRBV28 and TRBJ2-3; 10 positions agree with TRBD1. The specimen sequenced was PBMCs. The CDR3 nucleotides are TGTGCCAGCAGTAACCCGACAGGGGGCAGAGATACGCAGTATTTT. Residues: CASSNPTGGRDTQYF.